What follows are 14 T cell receptor beta chains derived from one specimen sequenced in a study of cytomegalovirus exposure and HLA in healthy donors. 60 Vbeta and 13 Jbeta primers were used in PCR. Assay: immunoSEQ multiplex PCR; the TCRdb copy retains only in-frame clones and omits some. The table has approximately 160,000 clones, about 80% seen once; the top ten hold about 7%. The sequencing input was PBMCs. The receptors originated from a man aged 30 to 39 in good health and CMV-seropositive.

The chain combines TRBV28 with TRBJ1-3; 8 nucleotides align to TRBD1. The CDR3 has 15 residues. The ends lost 5 bases at V and 8 bases at J; junction bases unmatched: 11. CDR1 and CDR2 (germline): MDHEN, SYDVKM. The CDR3 DNA reads as TGTGCCAGCAGTCTACCGGGACAGGTCGGTTACACCATATATTTT. Amino acid sequence: CASSLPGQVGYTIYF.

The table lists this clone with a count of one. The CDR3 sequence is CASSLDRGTSGRARYEQFF. CDR3 sequence (DNA): TGTGCCAGCAGCTTAGATCGGGGGACTAGCGGGAGGGCCCGCTATGAGCAGTTCTTC. This chain joins TRBV11-2 and TRBJ2-1, with 16 bases aligning to TRBD2. Looked up from germline, CDR1 is SGHAT and CDR2 is FQNNGV. V lost 0 bases to trimming and J lost 8 bases; unmatched junction nucleotides: 10. The CDR3 runs 19 residues.

The chain is built from TRBV5-1 and TRBJ2-7, with TRBD1 as a possible D gene (6 bases). The CDR3 has 13 residues. The germline CDR1 and CDR2 sequences are SGHRS and YFSETQ. Trimming pared 5 bases from V and 2 bases from J, leaving 11 bases between. CDR3 in DNA: TGCGCCAGCAGTCGGGACACACCCTACGAGCAGTACTTC. This encodes CASSRDTPYEQYF.

This chain connects TRBV4-2 to TRBJ1-1; no definite D call. Trimming pared 1 base from V and 1 base from J, leaving 7 bases between. The germline V gene encodes CDR1 LGHNA and CDR2 YNFKEQ. This CDR3 is 14 amino acids long. CDR3 protein: CASSQASPNTEAFF. CDR3 sequence (DNA): TGTGCCAGCAGCCAAGCTTCCCCGAACACTGAAGCTTTCTTT.

The chain has TRBV5-6 and TRBJ2-7; TRBD1 is a possible D gene (6 bases). Trimming stripped 0 bases from V and 4 bases from J, with 11 bases between. The germline CDR1 and CDR2 sequences are SGHDT and YYEEEE. CDR3 length: 14 amino acids. CDR3 in amino acids: CASSLVGRGYEQYF. Written as DNA, the CDR3 is TGTGCCAGCAGCTTGGTCGGCAGGGGATACGAGCAGTACTTC.

This chain's CDR3 is CSVEDRGGAGNTEAFF. Written as DNA, the CDR3 is TGCAGCGTTGAAGATCGAGGGGGCGCAGGGAACACTGAAGCTTTCTTT. This sequence joins TRBV29-1 and TRBJ1-1; TRBD1 agrees at 7 bases. Losses at the gene ends were 0 bases for V and 1 base for J; bases not matched to a gene: 8. In germline, CDR1 is SQVTM, CDR2 ANQGSEA. The CDR3 contains 16 residues.

V and J are TRBV27 and TRBJ1-1, with D possibly TRBD1 on 5 matching bases. V lost 2 bases, J lost 4 bases, and 8 bases lay in between. The CDR3 consists of 13 residues. From germline, CDR1 is MNHEY and CDR2 SMNVEV (reference sequence). This CDR3 reads CASSLGGVTEAFF. DNA of the CDR3: TGTGCCAGCAGTTTAGGAGGGGTCACTGAAGCTTTCTTT.

This chain connects TRBV28 to TRBJ2-7, with unresolved D. V dropped 6 bases and J dropped 5 bases, with 17 bases sitting between them. This CDR3 has 14 residues. CDR1 and CDR2 (germline): MDHEN, SYDVKM. The CDR3 DNA sequence: TGTGCCAGCAGGTGGGCCCGCTCGCGTGACGAGCAGTACTTC. Amino acid sequence: CASRWARSRDEQYF.

This clone was seen more than once but under ten times. The V call is TRBV6-5, the J call TRBJ1-6; D unresolved. V lost 8 bases, J lost 6 bases, and 17 bases lay in between. CDR3 length equals 15 residues. In germline, CDR1 is MNHEY, CDR2 SVGAGI. The CDR3 coding sequence is TGTGCCAGCGGCCATCGGGGATCGGGTAATTCACCCCTCCACTTT. The encoded protein is CASGHRGSGNSPLHF.

This clone turned up a few times. The CDR3 loop reads CASSLPGVYEQYF. CDR3 DNA: TGTGCCAGCAGCCTCCCAGGGGTCTACGAGCAGTACTTC. V is TRBV5-5 and J is TRBJ2-7; the D gene is possibly TRBD1 (6 bases). Trimming took 4 bases from V and 3 from J, leaving 11 bases between them. The CDR3 extends over 13 amino acids. Germline CDR1 is SGHKS and CDR2 is YYEKEE (reference sequence). Complete variable domain (other parts from reference TRBV5-5 and TRBJ2-7): DAGVTQSPTHLIKTRGQQVTLRCSPISGHKSVSWYQQVLGQGPQFIFQYYEKEERGRGNFPDRFSARQFPNYSSELNVNALLLGDSALYLCASSLPGVYEQYFGPGTRLTVT.

The CDR3 spells CASHMTVSTEAFF. In nucleotides, the CDR3 is TGTGCCAGTCACATGACAGTTTCCACTGAAGCTTTCTTT. The J gene is TRBJ1-1, the V gene TRBV19; tentative D call: TRBD1 (5 bases). The CDR3 totals 13 residues. Trimming took off 8 bases at V and 4 bases at J, with 14 bases between the two ends. The germline V gene has CDR1 LNHDA and CDR2 SQIVND (reference sequence).

The CDR3, as DNA: TGCAGCGTGAGGACAGGTAGTAACTATGGCTACACCTTC. Translating it yields CSVRTGSNYGYTF. The chain uses TRBV29-1 and TRBJ1-2, with 7 bases that match TRBD1. This CDR3 spans 13 amino acids. V lost 6 bases to trimming and J lost 1 base; unmatched junction nucleotides: 5. Germline V gene sequence: CDR1 SQVTM, CDR2 ANQGSEA.

The V gene is TRBV9, the J gene TRBJ2-5, with TRBD2 matching 7 bases. With the DNA end fitting TRBJ2-7 better, the J assignment may be wrong. The CDR3 sequence is 15 residues long. CDR1 is SGDLS, CDR2 YYNGEE, per germline. CDR3 DNA sequence: TGTGCCAGCAGCGTAGGTAGGGACTACTCCTACGAGCAGTACTTC. This sequence encodes CASSVGRDYSYEQYF.

This chain uses TRBV30 with TRBJ2-2; weak D call: TRBD1 (6 bases). This CDR3 contains 13 residues. The V gene's germline CDR1 is GTSNPN and CDR2 SVGIG (reference sequence). Trimming left V 0 bases short and J 5 bases short, with 7 bases between. The CDR3 DNA sequence: TGTGCCTGGAGTGTACAGGGAACCGGGGAGCTGTTTTTT. Amino acids: CAWSVQGTGELFF.